The sample holds a few counts of the clone carrying this T cell receptor (beta chain). Original handling: From reference gene primer amplification, estimates of nucleated cell counts were derived. TCRdb's copy holds only in-frame clones and misses some; the assay was immunoSEQ multiplex PCR. V and J calls and clone size are those listed in that table; D and trimming were worked out from the DNA. The sample records under 200,000 clones, approximately 86% being singletons. The data derive from a study of blood T cell repertoires in COVID-19. Trimming cost V 1 base and J 7 bases, with 2 bases left between them. Germline CDR1 and CDR2: LGHNT and FRNRAP. This CDR3 comprises 12 residues.

The specimen sequenced was peripheral blood. This sequence joins TRBV12-5 and TRBJ1-6; D is ambiguous. The receptor's source is a man between 45 and 60 years old with active or convalescent COVID-19. The CDR3 loop reads CASGLANSPLHF. CDR3 nucleotide sequence: TGTGCTAGTGGTTTGGCAAATTCACCCCTCCACTTT. Drawing the rest from reference TRBV12-5 and TRBJ1-6, the complete variable domain is DARVTQTPRHKVTEMGQEVTMRCQPILGHNTVFWYRQTMMQGLELLAYFRNRAPLDDSGMPKDRFSAEMPDATLATLKIQPSEPRDSAVYFCASGLANSPLHFGNGTRLTVT.